This T cell receptor beta chain was documented in a study of T cells in Graves' hyperthyroidism and ophthalmopathy. Study conclusions and caveats: Through a model of 13 V-J features, ophthalmopathy was separated from stable hyperthyroidism.

The PBMCs were taken from approximately 9.7 ml of fresh peripheral blood. Amplification of TCR beta CDR3 regions used RNA as the template. Carried out on the TCR CDR3, a first-round RT-PCR used the HTBI primer set. TCRdb independently ran MiXCR on the multiplex PCR reads; one entry per CDR3 protein. This table has hundreds of thousands of distinct CDR3 sequences, roughly 21% appearing once. In its sample, this clonotype was seen many times. Its antigen is unidentified. CDR3 length: 14 amino acids. CDR1 and CDR2 from the germline V gene are KGHSH and LQKENI. The V and J ends lost 5 bases and 7 bases respectively, with 17 bases between them.

The chain has TRBV18 and TRBJ1-2, with no clear D. This clonotype was obtained from a man aged 35-49 years with Graves' ophthalmopathy. Sequencing used blood. In nucleotides, the CDR3 is TGTGCCAGCTCAACCTCAAATAATCCCGGTGGCTACACCTTC. Amino acid sequence: CASSTSNNPGGYTF. Complete variable domain (other parts from reference TRBV18 and TRBJ1-2): NAGVMQNPRHLVRRRGQEARLRCSPMKGHSHVYWYRQLPEEGLKFMVYLQKENIIDESGMPKERFSAEFPKEGPSILRIQQVVRGDSAAYFCASSTSNNPGGYTFGSGTRLTVV.